This T cell receptor (beta chain) stems from a study of blood T cell repertoires in COVID-19 (TCRdb year 2020). About the full investigation: Samples covering the acute and convalescent phases of COVID-19 were provided by collaborators in the United States, Italy and Spain. The prospective study material was composed of cDNA or gDNA derived from T cells, B-cell-depleted T cells, or PBMCs. Subjects who had been exposed to COVID-19, were actively infected with it, or had recovered from it provided the deeply sampled blood TCRbeta repertoires that made up the dataset. A freely available public database, intended as a resource for researchers studying the immune response to SARS-CoV-2, is where the repertoires were released. The samples were drawn from the first 160 participants of the ongoing ImmuneRACE study and from 950 to 1,500 subjects provided by 6 global collaborators. A de-identified subject ID, COVID-19 status, age in years and sex were almost always included in the sample metadata. HLA class I and class II types, where available, came from metadata supplied by the sample provider rather than from assay-based typing.

V loses 3 bases, J loses 4 bases, and the germline ends lie 9 bases apart. The germline V gene supplies CDR1 SGHNT and CDR2 YENEEA. Including the terminal cysteine and phenylalanine, the CDR3 comprises 13 residues. The sequence is cut down to CDR3 DNA, 39 bases in frame from base 1. The collaborating institutions used their own protocols to collect whole blood in K2EDTA tubes. For TCRbeta analysis, collaborators shipped samples in one of three forms: frozen whole blood, isolated PBMCs, or DNA extracted from either of those sample types. The research as a whole found: The quantity of clinical and demographic metadata differed by source and by participant and was supplied without curation.

About this clone itself: Its antigen specificity is not known. Per-nucleotide qualities are absent, and no much larger clonotype sits a single base away.

TCRbeta CDR3 regions were amplified from genomic DNA using the immunoSEQ Assay, a bias-controlled multiplex PCR. Turning to the authors' computational methods: Nucleated cell counts per sample were estimated from amplification of reference gene primers within the assay. To quantify the absolute abundance of each unique TCRbeta CDR3 rearrangement, sequence reads were collapsed and filtered. For each sample, productive Simpson clonality was calculated as the square root of Simpson's diversity index over productive rearrangements. The table was pulled from immuneACCESS by TCRdb, which kept in-frame rearrangements only. Such tables lose some clones; where checked, under half of the loss comes from unresolved V genes, and the rest has no known cause. V and J calls and clone size come straight from that table; D and trimming were deduced from the DNA. Within this sample are under 9,000 clones, with about 85% of them counted one time only. Roughly 10% of the sample comes from the top ten.

The sequenced sample consisted of peripheral blood. The receptor chain draws on TRBV11-3 and TRBJ1-2; the D region possibly corresponds to TRBD1 (5 bases align). The TCR sequence derives from a human donor in a cohort sampled during active COVID-19. The nucleotide sequence is given as TGTGCCAGCAGCTTGGGTCAGGGCTATGGCTACACCTTC. Translated, it gives CASSLGQGYGYTF.